This T cell receptor beta chain stems from a study of early T cells in non-severe SARS-CoV-2 infection. Using its own MiXCR run on the 5' RACE reads, TCRdb lists one record per CDR3 protein. The sample records around 52,000 distinct CDR3 sequences, approximately 6.2% being singletons. The CDR3 runs 15 residues. The germline CDR1 and CDR2 sequences are ENHRY and SYGVKD. V lost 5 bases to trimming and J lost 2 bases; unmatched junction nucleotides: 7. This clonotype was found many times. This rearrangement joins TRBV10-3 to TRBJ2-7; 9 positions match TRBD1. The receptor comes from an adult who was a healthcare worker with PCR-confirmed SARS-CoV-2 infection or an uninfected control (not recorded which). Input material: whole blood. The CDR3 coding sequence is TGTGCCATCAGTTATGGACAGGGGACCACCTACGAGCAGTACTTC. Amino acid sequence: CAISYGQGTTYEQYF.